The 11 T cell receptor beta chains below come from one sample, sequenced in a study of OX40 agonist ivuxolimab in advanced cancers. Sequencing was performed with immunoSEQ multiplex PCR; in TCRdb, only in-frame clones are kept and a portion is missing. Among around 80,000 clones listed, about four fifths were seen once. The source material was CD4+ or CD8+ T cells sorted from blood, sampled in a trial of the OX40 agonist ivuxolimab. These receptors were collected from an adult with an advanced solid tumor such as melanoma, head and neck, liver or kidney cancer.

The chain couples TRBV6-5 to TRBJ2-2, with 12 bases identical to TRBD1. The CDR3 has 15 amino acids. The trim removed 4 bases at V and 7 bases at J, leaving 4 bases unmatched. The germline V gene encodes CDR1 MNHEY and CDR2 SVGAGI. CDR3 sequence (DNA): TGTGCCAGCAGTTCGGGACAGGGGGCCGGCGGGGAGCTGTTTTTT. It is translated as CASSSGQGAGGELFF.

The V and J genes are TRBV2 and TRBJ1-4, with 10 bases identical to TRBD1. V shed 4 bases and J 7 bases; nucleotides not matched to a gene: 3. Per the germline V gene, CDR1 is SNHLY and CDR2 is FYNNEI. This CDR3 region has 14 residues. This CDR3 is CASSGRTGGEKLFF. CDR3 DNA: TGTGCCAGCAGTGGGAGGACAGGGGGTGAAAAACTGTTTTTT.

The chain links TRBV5-1 to TRBJ2-5; no definite D call. The CDR3 contains 17 residues. CDR1 SGHRS and CDR2 YFSETQ come from the germline V gene. The V end lost 4 bases, the J end lost 2 bases, and 21 bases lay between the germline ends. The CDR3, as DNA: TGCGCCAGCAGCCGATTATTTAGCTTTAACAGTCAAGAGACCCAGTACTTC. Translating gives CASSRLFSFNSQETQYF.

J is TRBJ1-1 and V is TRBV19; 7 nucleotides agree with TRBD1. The V gene's germline CDR1 is LNHDA and CDR2 SQIVND (reference sequence). Trimming took 6 bases from V and 3 from J; bases not matched to a gene: 7. CDR3 length equals 14 residues. CDR3 loop: CASRGAQGDTEAFF. The CDR3 nucleotides read TGTGCCAGTAGGGGGGCCCAGGGGGACACTGAAGCTTTCTTT.

The chain recombines TRBV10-1 with TRBJ1-1; D not certain. Germline loops: CDR1 WNHNN, CDR2 SYGVQD (reference sequence). This CDR3 spans 13 amino acids. Trimming left V 4 bases short and J 5 bases short, with 11 bases between. The CDR3 sequence is CASSAAWDTEAFF. The CDR3 nucleotides read TGCGCCAGCAGTGCCGCGTGGGATACTGAAGCTTTCTTT.

The V gene is TRBV10-3, the J gene TRBJ2-1, with D perhaps TRBD2 (6 bases). This CDR3 region has 16 residues. Germline V CDR1 and CDR2: ENHRY, SYGVKD. V was pared by 0 bases and J by 7 bases, with 16 bases between. The CDR3 sequence: CAISESGAGRRNEQFF. The CDR3 nucleotides are TGTGCCATCAGTGAGTCAGGGGCGGGACGGAGGAATGAGCAGTTCTTC.

This chain connects TRBV10-3 to TRBJ2-7, with D possibly TRBD1 on 5 matching bases. Deletions cut 2 bases from V and 6 bases from J, with 14 bases between. CDR1 and CDR2 from the germline V gene are ENHRY and SYGVKD. This CDR3 comprises 14 residues. The chain's CDR3 is CAISERAARGEQYV. CDR3 in DNA: TGTGCCATCAGTGAGAGGGCAGCAAGGGGCGAGCAGTACGTC.

The chain carries TRBV7-9 and TRBJ2-3; possibly TRBD1 for D (5 bases). CDR1 is SEHNR, CDR2 FQNEAQ, per germline (reference sequence). The CDR3 is 15 residues long. V was shortened by 1 base and J by 3 bases, with 11 bases between the two germline ends. CDR3 bases: TGTGCCAGCAGCTTAGAAAGGGGTAGTACAGATACGCAGTATTTT. The encoded protein is CASSLERGSTDTQYF.

V usage is TRBV1 and J usage is TRBJ2-3; the DNA was not compared with TRBD2, the D call given in the table. TRBV1 is classified as a pseudogene. This CDR3 contains 16 residues. CDR3 bases: TGCACCAGCAGATCCGGGACTAGCGGGAGCACAGATACGCAGTATTTT. Translation: CTSRSGTSGSTDTQYF.

CDR3 nucleotides: TGTGCCAGCAGCCGAAGCACAGATACGCAGTATTTT. It specifies CASSRSTDTQYF. The chain couples TRBV11-3 to TRBJ2-3; the D is unclear. Germline V gene sequence: CDR1 SGHNT, CDR2 YENEEA. The V end lost 5 bases, the J end lost 0 bases, and 3 bases lay between the germline ends. The CDR3 sequence is 12 residues long. Full variable domain (missing parts from reference TRBV11-3 and TRBJ2-3): EAGVVQSPRYKIIEKKQPVAFWCNPISGHNTLYWYLQNLGQGPELLIRYENEEAVDDSQLPKDRFSAERLKGVDSTLKIQPAELGDSAVYLCASSRSTDTQYFGPGTRLTVL.

V gene TRBV7-2 combines with J gene TRBJ2-3; D perhaps matches TRBD2 (6 bases). Germline V gene data show CDR1 as SGHTA and CDR2 as FQGNSA. V was shortened by 3 bases and J by 3 bases, with 19 bases between the two germline ends. This CDR3 contains 17 residues. In nucleotides, the CDR3 is TGTGCCAGCAGCTTGCGCGTAGCCGGGGGAATAACAGATACGCAGTATTTT. Translation: CASSLRVAGGITDTQYF.